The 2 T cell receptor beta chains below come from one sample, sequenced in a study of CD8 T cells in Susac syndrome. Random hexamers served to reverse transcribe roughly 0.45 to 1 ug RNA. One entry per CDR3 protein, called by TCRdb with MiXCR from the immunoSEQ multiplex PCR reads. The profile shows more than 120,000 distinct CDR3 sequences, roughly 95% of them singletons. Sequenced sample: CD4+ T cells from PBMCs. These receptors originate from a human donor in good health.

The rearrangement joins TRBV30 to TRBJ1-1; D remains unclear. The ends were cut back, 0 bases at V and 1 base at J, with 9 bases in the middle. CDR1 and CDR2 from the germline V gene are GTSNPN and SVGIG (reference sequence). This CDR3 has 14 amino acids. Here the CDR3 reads CAWSVRQRNTEAFF. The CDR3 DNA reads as TGTGCCTGGAGTGTACGGCAGAGGAACACTGAAGCTTTCTTT.

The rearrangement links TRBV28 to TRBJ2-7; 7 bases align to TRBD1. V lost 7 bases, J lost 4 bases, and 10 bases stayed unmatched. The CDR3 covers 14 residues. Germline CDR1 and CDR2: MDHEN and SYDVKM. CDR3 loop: CASNPYRDRYEQYF. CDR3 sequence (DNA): TGTGCCAGCAACCCCTACCGGGACAGATACGAGCAGTACTTC.